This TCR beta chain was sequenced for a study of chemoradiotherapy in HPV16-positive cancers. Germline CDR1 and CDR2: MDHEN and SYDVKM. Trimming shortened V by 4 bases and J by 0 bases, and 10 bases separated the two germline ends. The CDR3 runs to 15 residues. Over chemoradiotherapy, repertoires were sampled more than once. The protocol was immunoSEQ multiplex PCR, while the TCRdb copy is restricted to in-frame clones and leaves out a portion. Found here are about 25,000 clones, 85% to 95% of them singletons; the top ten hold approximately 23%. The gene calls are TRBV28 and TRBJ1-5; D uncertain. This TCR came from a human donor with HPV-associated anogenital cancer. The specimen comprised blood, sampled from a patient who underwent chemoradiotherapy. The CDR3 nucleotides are TGTGCCAGCAGTTCCGCACCCGCTAGCAATCAGCCCCAGCATTTT. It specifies CASSSAPASNQPQHF.